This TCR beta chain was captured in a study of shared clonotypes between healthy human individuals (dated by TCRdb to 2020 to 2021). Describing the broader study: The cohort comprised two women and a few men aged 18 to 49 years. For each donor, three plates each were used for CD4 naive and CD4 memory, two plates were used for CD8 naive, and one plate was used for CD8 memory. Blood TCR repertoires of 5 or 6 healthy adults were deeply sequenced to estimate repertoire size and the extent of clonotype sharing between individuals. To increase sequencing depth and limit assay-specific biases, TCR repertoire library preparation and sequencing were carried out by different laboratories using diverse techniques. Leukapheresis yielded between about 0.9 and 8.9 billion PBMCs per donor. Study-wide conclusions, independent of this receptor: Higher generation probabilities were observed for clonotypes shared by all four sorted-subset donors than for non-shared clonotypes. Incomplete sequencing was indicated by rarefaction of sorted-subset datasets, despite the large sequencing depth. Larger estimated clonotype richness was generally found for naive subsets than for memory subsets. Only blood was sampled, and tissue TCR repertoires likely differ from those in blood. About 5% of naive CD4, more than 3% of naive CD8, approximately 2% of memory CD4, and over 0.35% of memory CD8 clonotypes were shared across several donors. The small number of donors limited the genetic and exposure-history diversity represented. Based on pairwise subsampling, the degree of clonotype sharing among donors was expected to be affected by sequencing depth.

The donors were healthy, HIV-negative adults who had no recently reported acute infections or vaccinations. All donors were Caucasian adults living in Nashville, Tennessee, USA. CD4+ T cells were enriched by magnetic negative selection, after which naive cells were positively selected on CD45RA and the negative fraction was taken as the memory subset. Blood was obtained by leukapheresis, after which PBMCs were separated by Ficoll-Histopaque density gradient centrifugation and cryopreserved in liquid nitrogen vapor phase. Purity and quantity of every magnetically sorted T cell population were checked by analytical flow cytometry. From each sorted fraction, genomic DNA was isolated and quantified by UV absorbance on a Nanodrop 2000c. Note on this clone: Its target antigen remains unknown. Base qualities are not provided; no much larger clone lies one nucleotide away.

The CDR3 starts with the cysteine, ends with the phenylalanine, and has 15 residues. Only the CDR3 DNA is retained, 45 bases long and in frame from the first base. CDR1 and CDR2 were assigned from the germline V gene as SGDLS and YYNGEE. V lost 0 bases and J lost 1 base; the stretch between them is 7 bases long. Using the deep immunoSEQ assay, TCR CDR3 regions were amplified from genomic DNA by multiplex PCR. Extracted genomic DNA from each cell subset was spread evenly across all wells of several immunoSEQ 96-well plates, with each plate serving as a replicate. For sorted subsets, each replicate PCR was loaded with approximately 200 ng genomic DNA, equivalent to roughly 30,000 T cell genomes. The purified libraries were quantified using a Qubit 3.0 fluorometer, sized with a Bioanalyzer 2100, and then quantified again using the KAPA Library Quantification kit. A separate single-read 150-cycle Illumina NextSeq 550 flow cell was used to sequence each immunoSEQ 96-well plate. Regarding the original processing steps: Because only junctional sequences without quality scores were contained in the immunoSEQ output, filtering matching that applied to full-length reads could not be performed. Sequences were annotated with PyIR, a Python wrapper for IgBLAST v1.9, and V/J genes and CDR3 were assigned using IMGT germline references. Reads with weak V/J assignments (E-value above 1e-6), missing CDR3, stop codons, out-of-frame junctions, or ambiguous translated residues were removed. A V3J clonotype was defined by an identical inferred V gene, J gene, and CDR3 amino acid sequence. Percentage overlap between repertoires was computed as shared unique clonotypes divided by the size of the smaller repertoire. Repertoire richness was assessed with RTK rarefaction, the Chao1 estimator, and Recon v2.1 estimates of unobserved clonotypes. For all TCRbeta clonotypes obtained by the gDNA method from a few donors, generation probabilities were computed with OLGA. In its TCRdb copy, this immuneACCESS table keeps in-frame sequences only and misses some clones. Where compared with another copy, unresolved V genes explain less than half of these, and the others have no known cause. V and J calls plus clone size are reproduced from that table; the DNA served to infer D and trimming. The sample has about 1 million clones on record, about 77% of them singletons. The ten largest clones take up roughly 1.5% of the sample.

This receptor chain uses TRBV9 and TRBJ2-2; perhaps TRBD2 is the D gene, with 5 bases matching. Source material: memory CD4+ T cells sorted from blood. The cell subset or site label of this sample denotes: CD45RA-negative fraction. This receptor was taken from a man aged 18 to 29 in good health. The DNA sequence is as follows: TGTGCCAGCAGCGTAGAACTAGTGAACACCGGGGAGCTGTTTTTT. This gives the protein CASSVELVNTGELFF.